This T cell receptor (beta chain) was sequenced for a study of shared T cell receptors in the human thymus. The method was immunoSEQ multiplex PCR; TCRdb's version includes in-frame clones alone and lacks a portion of them. Among about 710,000 clones listed, about 90% were seen once. Germline-derived CDR1 and CDR2 are SGHRS and YFSETQ. CDR3 length equals 13 residues. Trimming removed 4 bases at V and 0 bases at J, with 6 bases between. These data were likewise used in another study, on human thymus T cells.

The sequencing sample was made of thymocytes. The receptor was derived from a boy under three years old with a congenital heart defect. This chain connects TRBV5-1 to TRBJ2-3; D is undetermined. The DNA of the CDR3 is TGCGCCAGCAGCGAGATTAGCACAGATACGCAGTATTTT. It encodes CASSEISTDTQYF.